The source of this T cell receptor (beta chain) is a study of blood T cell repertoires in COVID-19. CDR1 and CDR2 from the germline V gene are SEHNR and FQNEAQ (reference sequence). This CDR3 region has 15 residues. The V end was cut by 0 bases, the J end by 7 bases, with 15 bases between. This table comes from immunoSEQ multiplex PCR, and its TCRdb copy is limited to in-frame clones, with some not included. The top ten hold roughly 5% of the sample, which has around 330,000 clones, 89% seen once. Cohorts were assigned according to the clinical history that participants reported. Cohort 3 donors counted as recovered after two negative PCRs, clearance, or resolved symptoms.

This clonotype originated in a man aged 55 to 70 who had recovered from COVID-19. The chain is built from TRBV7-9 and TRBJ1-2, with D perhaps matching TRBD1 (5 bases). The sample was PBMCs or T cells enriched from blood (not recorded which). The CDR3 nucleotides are TGTGCCAGCAGCTTAGCGTCCGCAGGGATGGGTGGCTACACCTTC. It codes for CASSLASAGMGGYTF.